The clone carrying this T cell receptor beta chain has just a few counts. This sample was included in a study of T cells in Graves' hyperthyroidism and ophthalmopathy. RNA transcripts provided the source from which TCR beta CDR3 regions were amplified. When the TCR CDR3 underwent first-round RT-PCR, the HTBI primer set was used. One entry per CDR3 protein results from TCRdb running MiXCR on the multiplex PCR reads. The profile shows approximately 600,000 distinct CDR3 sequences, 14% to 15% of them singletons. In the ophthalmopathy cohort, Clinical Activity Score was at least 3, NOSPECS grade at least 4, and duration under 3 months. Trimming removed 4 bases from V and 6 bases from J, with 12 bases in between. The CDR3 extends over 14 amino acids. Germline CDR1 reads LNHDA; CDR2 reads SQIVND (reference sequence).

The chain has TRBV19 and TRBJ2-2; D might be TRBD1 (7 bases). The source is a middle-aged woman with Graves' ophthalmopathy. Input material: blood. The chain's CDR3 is CASSTQGEAGELFF. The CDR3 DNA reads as TGTGCCAGTAGTACCCAGGGGGAGGCCGGGGAGCTGTTTTTT. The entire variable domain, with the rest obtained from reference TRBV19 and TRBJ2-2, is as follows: DGGITQSPKYLFRKEGQNVTLSCEQNLNHDAMYWYRQDPGQGLRLIYYSQIVNDFQKGDIAEGYSVSREKKESFPLTVTSAQKNPTAFYLCASSTQGEAGELFFGEGSRLTVL.